What follows describes a single TCR beta chain. Its antigen is not known. In TCRdb, the 5' RACE reads were re-called with MiXCR into one record per CDR3 protein. The repertoire holds hundreds of thousands of distinct CDR3 sequences, with roughly 6% as singletons. These data belong to a study of identical twins. Study results and limitations: Out-of-frame alpha sequences common to twins exhibited an excess of low generation probability.

The CDR3 loop spans 13 amino acids. Trimming removed 2 bases from V and 7 bases from J; junction bases left unmatched: 6. CDR1 SQVTM and CDR2 ANQGSEA come from the germline V gene. The sequenced sample consisted of naive T cells sorted from blood. The receptor was derived from a man aged 18 to 35 in good health. This chain uses TRBV29-1 with TRBJ1-1; 8 bases agree with TRBD1. CDR3 nucleotides: TGCAGCGTTGAACGAACGGGACAGGATGAAGCTTTCTTT. Its translation: CSVERTGQDEAFF.